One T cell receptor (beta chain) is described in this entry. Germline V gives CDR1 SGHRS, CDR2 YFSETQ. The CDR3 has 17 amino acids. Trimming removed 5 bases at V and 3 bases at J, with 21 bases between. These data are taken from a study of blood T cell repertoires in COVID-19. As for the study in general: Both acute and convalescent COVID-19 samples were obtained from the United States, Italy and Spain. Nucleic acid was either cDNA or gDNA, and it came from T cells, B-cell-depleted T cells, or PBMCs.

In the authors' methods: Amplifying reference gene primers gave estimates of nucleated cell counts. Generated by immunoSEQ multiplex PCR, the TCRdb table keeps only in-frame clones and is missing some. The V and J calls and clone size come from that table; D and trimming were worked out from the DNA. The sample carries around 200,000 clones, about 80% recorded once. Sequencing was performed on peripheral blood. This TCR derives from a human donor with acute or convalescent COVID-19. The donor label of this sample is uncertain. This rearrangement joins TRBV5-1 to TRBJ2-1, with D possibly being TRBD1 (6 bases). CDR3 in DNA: TGCGCCAGCAGTGTATCAGGGGACCCCATCAACTACAATGAGCAGTTCTTC. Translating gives CASSVSGDPINYNEQFF.